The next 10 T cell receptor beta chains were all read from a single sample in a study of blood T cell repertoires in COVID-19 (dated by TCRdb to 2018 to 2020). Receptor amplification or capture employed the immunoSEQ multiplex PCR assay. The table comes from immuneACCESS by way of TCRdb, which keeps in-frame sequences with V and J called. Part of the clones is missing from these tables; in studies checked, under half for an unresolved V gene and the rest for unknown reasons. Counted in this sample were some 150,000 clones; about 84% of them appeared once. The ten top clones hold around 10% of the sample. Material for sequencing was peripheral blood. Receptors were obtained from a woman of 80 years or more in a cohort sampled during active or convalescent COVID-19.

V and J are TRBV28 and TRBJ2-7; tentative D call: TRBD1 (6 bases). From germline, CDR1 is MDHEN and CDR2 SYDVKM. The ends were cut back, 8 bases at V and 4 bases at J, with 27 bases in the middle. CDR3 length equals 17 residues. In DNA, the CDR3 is TGTGCCAGCTCAAGGCCATGGGGGCCACCGCAGAGGTACGAGCAGTACGTC. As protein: CASSRPWGPPQRYEQYV.

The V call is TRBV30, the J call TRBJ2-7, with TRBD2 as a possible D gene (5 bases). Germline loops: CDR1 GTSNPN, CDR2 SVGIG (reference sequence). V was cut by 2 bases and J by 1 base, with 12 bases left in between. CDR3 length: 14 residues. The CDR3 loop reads CAWSNPRGSYEQYF. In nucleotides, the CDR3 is TGTGCCTGGAGTAACCCTAGAGGGTCCTACGAGCAGTACTTC.

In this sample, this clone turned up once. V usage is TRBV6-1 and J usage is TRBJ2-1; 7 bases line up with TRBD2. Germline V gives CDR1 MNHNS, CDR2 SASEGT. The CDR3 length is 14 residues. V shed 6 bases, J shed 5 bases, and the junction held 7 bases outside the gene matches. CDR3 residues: CASSNSRGDNEQFF. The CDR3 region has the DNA TGTGCCAGCAGCAACTCCCGGGGGGACAATGAGCAGTTCTTC.

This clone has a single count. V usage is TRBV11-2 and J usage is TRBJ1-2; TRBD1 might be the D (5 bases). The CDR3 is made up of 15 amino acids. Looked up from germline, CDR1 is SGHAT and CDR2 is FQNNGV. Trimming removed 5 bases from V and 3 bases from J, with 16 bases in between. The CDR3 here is CASSPRGGTHYGYTF. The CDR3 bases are TGTGCCAGCAGCCCCCGGGGGGGGACCCACTATGGCTACACCTTC.

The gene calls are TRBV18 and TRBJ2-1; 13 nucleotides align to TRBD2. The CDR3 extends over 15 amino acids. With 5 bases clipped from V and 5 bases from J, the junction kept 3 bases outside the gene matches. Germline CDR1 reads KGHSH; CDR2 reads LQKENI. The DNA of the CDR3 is TGTGCCAGCTCAGCGGGACTAGCGGGGAACAATGAGCAGTTCTTC. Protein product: CASSAGLAGNNEQFF.

CDR3 protein: CASMATASKNIQYF. CDR3 in DNA: TGTGCCAGCATGGCCACAGCCTCCAAAAACATTCAGTACTTC. The chain recombines TRBV2 with TRBJ2-4, with no clear D. The germline V and J ends were trimmed by 7 bases and 2 bases, with 12 bases remaining between them. The CDR3 runs to 14 residues. CDR1 is SNHLY, CDR2 FYNNEI, per germline.

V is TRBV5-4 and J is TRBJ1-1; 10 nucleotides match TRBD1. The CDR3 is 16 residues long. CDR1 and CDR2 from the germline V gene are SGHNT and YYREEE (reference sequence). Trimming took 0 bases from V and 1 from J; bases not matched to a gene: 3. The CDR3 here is CASSLGQGATNTEAFF. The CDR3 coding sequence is TGTGCCAGCAGCTTGGGACAGGGGGCTACGAACACTGAAGCTTTCTTT.

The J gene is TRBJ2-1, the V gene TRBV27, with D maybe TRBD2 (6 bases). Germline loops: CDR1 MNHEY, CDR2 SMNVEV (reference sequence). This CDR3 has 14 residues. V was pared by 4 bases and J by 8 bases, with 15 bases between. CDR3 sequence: CASSSRLERHEQFF. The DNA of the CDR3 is TGTGCCAGCAGTTCTAGACTAGAGCGGCATGAGCAGTTCTTC.

The CDR3 loop is CASSPQLGASTDTQYF. CDR3 DNA sequence: TGCGCCAGCAGCCCCCAGCTGGGGGCGAGCACAGATACGCAGTATTTT. This chain links TRBV5-1 with TRBJ2-3; D perhaps matches TRBD1 (6 bases). V was cut by 4 bases and J by 0 bases, with 15 bases left in between. Germline lookup yields CDR1 SGHRS and CDR2 YFSETQ. This CDR3 spans 16 amino acids.

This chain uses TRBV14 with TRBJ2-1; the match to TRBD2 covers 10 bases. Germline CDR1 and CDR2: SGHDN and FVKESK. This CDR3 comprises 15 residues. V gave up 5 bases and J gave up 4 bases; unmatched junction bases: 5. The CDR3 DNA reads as TGTGCCAGCAGCGAACTAGCGGGGAGGTACAATGAGCAGTTCTTC. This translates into CASSELAGRYNEQFF.